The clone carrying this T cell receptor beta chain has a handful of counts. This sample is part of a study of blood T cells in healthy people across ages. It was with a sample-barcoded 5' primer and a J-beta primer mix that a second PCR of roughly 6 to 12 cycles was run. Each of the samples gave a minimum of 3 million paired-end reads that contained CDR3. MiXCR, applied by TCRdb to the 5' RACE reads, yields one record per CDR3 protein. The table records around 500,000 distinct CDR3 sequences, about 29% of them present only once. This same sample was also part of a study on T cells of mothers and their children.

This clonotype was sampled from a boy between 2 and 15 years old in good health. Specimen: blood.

The CDR3 is CASSLGPPESGNTIYF. The CDR3 nucleotides are TGTGCCAGCAGCTTAGGGCCCCCCGAATCTGGAAACACCATATATTTT. The chain employs TRBV7-8 and TRBJ1-3; D is undetermined. Germline-derived CDR1 and CDR2 are SGHVS and FQNEAQ. This CDR3 has 16 residues. With 1 base removed from V and 1 base from J, the gap between germline ends came to 11 bases.